This T cell receptor (beta chain) was observed in a study of CD4 T cells in relation to SARS-CoV-2 and coronaviruses. Per germline, CDR1 GTSNPN and CDR2 SVGIG (reference sequence). Trimming removed 3 bases from V and 6 bases from J, with 9 bases in between. The CDR3 sequence is 12 residues long. Concerning this clone itself: The antigen is unknown.

CD4+ T cells from unexposed donors were obtained before the COVID-19 pandemic (2011-2018). Isolation of CD4+ T cells took place after approximately 11 days in culture. Assay: immunoSEQ multiplex PCR; the TCRdb copy retains only in-frame clones and omits some. The sample has about 22,000 clones, about three fifths seen once. The sample consisted of CD4+ T cells from PBMCs, cultured in vitro. The J gene is TRBJ2-4, the V gene TRBV30; D unresolved. This sequence originates from a human donor in good health. CDR3 protein: CAWRENRNIQYF. The CDR3 DNA sequence: TGTGCCTGGAGGGAGAATCGAAACATTCAGTACTTC.